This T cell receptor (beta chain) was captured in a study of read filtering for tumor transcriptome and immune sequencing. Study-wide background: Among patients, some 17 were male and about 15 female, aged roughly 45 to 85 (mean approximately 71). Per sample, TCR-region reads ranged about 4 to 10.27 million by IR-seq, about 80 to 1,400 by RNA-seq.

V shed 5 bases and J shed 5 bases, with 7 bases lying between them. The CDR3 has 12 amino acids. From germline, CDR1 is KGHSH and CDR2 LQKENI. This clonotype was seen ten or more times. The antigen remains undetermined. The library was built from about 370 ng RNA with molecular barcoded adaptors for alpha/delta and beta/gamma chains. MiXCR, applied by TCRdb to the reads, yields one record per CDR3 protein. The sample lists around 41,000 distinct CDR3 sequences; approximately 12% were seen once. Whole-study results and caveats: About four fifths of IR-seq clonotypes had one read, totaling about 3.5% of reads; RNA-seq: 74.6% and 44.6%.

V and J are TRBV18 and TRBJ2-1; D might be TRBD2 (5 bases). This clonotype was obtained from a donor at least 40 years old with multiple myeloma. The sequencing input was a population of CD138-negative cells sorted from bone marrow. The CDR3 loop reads CASSATNNEQFF. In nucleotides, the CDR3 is TGTGCCAGCTCAGCGACTAACAATGAGCAGTTCTTC.